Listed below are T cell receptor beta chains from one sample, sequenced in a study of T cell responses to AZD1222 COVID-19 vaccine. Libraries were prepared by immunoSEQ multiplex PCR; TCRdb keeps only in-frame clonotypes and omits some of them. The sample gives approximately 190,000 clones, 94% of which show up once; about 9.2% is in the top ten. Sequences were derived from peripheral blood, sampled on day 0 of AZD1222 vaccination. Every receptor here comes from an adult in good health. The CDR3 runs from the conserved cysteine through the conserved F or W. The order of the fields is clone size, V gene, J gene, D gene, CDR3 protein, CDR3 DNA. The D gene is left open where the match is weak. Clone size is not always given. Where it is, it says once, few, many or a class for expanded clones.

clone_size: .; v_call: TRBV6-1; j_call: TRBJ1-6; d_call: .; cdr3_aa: CASSETHDNSPLHF; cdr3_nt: TGTGCCAGCAGTGAAACCCACGATAATTCACCCCTCCACTTT
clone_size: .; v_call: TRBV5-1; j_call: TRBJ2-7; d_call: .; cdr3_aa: CASRGGTYEQYF; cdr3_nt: TGCGCCAGCAGGGGGGGAACCTACGAGCAGTACTTC
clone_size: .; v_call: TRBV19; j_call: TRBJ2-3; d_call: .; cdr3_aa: CASSIRATAAGTDTQYF; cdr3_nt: TGTGCCAGTAGTATACGTGCGACAGCGGCCGGGACAGATACGCAGTATTTT
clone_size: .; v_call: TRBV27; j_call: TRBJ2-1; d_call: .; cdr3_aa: CASSLYGARGSYNEQFF; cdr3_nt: TGTGCCAGCAGTTTATATGGGGCCCGGGGGAGCTACAATGAGCAGTTCTTC
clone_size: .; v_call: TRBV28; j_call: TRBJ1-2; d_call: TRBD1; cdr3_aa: CASSTNRGYNYGYTF; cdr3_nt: TGTGCCAGCAGTACAAACAGGGGTTATAACTATGGCTACACCTTC
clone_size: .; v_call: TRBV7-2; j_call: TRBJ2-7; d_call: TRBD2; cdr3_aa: CASSLEAGRGEQYF; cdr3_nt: TGTGCCAGCAGCTTAGAAGCGGGACGTGGCGAGCAGTACTTC
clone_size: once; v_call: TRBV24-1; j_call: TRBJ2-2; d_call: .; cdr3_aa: CATSVGSNTGELFF; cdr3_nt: TGTGCCACCAGTGTGGGATCGAACACCGGGGAGCTGTTTTTT
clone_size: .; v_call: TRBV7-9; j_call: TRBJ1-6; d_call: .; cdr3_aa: CASSLPFGPLHF; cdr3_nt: TGTGCCAGCAGCCTGCCGTTCGGCCCCCTCCACTTT
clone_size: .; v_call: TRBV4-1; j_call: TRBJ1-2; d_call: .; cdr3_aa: CASSPFLGRNNYGYTF; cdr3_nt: TGCGCCAGCAGCCCGTTTCTGGGGCGAAATAACTATGGCTACACCTTC
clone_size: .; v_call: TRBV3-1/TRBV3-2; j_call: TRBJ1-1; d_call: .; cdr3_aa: CASSRKTDGTEAFF; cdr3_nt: TGTGCCAGCAGCCGAAAGACAGACGGGACTGAAGCTTTCTTT
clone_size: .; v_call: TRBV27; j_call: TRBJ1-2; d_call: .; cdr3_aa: CASSLKSRDYGYTF; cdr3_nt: TGTGCCAGCAGTTTAAAGTCCAGGGACTATGGCTACACCTTC
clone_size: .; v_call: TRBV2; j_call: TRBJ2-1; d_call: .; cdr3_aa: CASMPNHNEQFF; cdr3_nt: TGTGCCAGCATGCCAAATCACAATGAGCAGTTCTTC
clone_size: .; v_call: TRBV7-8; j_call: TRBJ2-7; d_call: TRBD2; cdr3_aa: CASSLGLAPTYEQYF; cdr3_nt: TGTGCCAGCAGCTTGGGACTAGCGCCAACCTACGAGCAGTACTTC
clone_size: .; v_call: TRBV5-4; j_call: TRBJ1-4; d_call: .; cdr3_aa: CASRSGLHNEKLFF; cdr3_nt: TGTGCCAGCAGATCGGGACTGCATAATGAAAAACTGTTTTTT
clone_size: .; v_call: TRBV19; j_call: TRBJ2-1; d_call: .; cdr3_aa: CASTSGQFLSEQFF; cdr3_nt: .
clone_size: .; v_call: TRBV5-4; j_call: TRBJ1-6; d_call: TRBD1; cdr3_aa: CASSKSDRDSPLHF; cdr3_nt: TGTGCCAGCAGCAAAAGTGACAGGGACTCACCCCTCCACTTT
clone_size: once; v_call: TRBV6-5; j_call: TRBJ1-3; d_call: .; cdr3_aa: CASSRTGSGNTIYF; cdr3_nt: TGTGCCAGCAGCCGGACCGGCTCTGGAAACACCATATATTTT
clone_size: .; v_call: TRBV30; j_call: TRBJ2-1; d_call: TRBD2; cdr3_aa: CAWSVRAGMGNEQFF; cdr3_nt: TGTGCCTGGAGTGTACGAGCGGGAATGGGCAATGAGCAGTTCTTC
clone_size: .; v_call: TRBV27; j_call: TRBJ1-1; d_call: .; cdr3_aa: CASSLRMNTEAFF; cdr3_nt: TGTGCCAGCAGTTTACGGATGAACACTGAAGCTTTCTTT
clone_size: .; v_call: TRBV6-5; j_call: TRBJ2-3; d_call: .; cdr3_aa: CASSYSPGPPTDTQYF; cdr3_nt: TGTGCCAGCAGTTACTCGCCGGGTCCTCCCACAGATACGCAGTATTTT
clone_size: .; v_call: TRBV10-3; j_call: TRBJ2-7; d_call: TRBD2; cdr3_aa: CAISDGGVGSYEQYF; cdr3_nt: TGTGCCATCAGTGATGGGGGGGTCGGATCCTACGAGCAGTACTTC
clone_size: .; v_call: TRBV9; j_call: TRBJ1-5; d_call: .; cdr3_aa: CASSSDSGIRPQHF; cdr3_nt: TGTGCCAGCAGCTCCGACAGCGGGATTCGCCCCCAGCATTTT
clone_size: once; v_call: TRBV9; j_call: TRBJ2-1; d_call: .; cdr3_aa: CASSVEQGYNEQFF; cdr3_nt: TGTGCCAGCAGCGTAGAACAGGGCTACAATGAGCAGTTCTTC
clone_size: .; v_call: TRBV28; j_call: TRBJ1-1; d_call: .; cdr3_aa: CANSDRARTEAFF; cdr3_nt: TGTGCCAACTCCGACAGAGCCAGGACTGAAGCTTTCTTT
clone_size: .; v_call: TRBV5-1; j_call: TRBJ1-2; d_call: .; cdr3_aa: CASSNLQGPSDGYTF; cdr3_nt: TGCGCCAGCAGCAACCTACAGGGCCCATCGGATGGCTACACCTTC
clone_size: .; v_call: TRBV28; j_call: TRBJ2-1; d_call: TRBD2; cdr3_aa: CASISMRDGRAFYNEQFF; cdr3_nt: TGTGCCAGCATCTCGATGAGGGACGGGAGGGCCTTTTACAATGAGCAGTTCTTC
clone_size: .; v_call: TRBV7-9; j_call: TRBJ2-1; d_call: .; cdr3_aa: CASSLAWEAEQFF; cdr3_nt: TGTGCCAGCAGCTTAGCGTGGGAAGCTGAGCAGTTCTTC
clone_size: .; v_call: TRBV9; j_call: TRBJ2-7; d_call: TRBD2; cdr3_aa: CASSATGTSAYEQYF; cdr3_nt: TGTGCCAGCAGCGCCACCGGGACTAGCGCCTACGAGCAGTACTTC
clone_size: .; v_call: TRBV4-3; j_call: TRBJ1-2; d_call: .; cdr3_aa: CASSQDVGIAALNYGYTF; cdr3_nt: TGCGCCAGCAGCCAAGATGTCGGCATCGCAGCTTTAAACTATGGCTACACCTTC
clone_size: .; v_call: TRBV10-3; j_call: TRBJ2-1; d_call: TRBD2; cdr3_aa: CAISERWTSGSNNEQFF; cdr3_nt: TGTGCCATCAGTGAAAGGTGGACTAGCGGAAGTAACAATGAGCAGTTCTTC
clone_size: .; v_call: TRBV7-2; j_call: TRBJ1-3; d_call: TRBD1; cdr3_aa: CASSIQGATSGNTIYF; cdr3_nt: TGTGCCAGCAGCATTCAGGGGGCGACCTCTGGAAACACCATATATTTT
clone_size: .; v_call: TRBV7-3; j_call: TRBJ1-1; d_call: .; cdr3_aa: CASSLYHSGPLKNTEAFF; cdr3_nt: TGTGCCAGCAGCTTATATCATTCGGGGCCTCTCAAGAACACTGAAGCTTTCTTT
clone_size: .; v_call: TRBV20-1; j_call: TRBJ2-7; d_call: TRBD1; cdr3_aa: CSAGRDRGF; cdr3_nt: TGCAGTGCTGGCCGGGACAGGGGCTTC
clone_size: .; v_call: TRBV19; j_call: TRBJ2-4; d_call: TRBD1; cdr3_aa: CASTLQGANIQYF; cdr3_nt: TGTGCCAGTACCTTACAGGGGGCGAACATTCAGTACTTC
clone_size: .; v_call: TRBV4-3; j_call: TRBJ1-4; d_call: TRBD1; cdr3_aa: CASSQGTGGTEKLFF; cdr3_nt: TGCGCCAGCAGCCAGGGAACAGGGGGCACTGAAAAACTGTTTTTT
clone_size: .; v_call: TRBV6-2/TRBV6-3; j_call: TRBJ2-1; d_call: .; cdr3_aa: CASSFGGMNEQFF; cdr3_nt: TGTGCCAGCAGTTTCGGAGGGATGAATGAGCAGTTCTTC
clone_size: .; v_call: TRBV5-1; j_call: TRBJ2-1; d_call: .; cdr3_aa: CASREDPTTYNEQFF; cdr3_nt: TGCGCCAGCAGAGAGGACCCCACGACCTACAATGAGCAGTTCTTC
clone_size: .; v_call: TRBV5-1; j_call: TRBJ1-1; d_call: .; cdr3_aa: CASSLDGRLDTEAFF; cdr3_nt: TGCGCCAGCAGCTTGGACGGGAGGTTGGACACTGAAGCTTTCTTT
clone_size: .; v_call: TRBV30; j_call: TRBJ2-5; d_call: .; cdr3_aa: CAWSVRTEETQYF; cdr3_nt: TGTGCCTGGAGTGTACGGACTGAAGAGACCCAGTACTTC
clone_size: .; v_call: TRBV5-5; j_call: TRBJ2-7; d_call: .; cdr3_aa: CASSSGLSVTYEQYF; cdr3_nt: TGTGCCAGCAGCTCGGGCCTGAGCGTAACCTACGAGCAGTACTTC
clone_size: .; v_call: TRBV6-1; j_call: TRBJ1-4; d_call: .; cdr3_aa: CASSDNLDTSKEKLFF; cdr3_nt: TGTGCCAGCAGTGACAATTTGGACACGTCTAAGGAAAAACTGTTTTTT
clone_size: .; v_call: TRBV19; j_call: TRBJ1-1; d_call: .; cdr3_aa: CATAGASDTEAFF; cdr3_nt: TGTGCCACGGCGGGGGCTTCTGACACTGAAGCTTTCTTT
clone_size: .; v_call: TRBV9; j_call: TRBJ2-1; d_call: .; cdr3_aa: CASSVVIGNEQFF; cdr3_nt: TGTGCCAGCAGCGTAGTAATCGGCAATGAGCAGTTCTTC
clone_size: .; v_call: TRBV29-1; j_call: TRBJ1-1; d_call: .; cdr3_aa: CSVVGRLNTEAFF; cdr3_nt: TGCAGCGTTGTCGGGAGGCTGAACACTGAAGCTTTCTTT
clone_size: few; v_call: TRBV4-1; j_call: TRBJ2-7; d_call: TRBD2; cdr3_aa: CASSPGLAAYEQYF; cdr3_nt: TGCGCCAGCAGCCCCGGACTAGCGGCTTACGAGCAGTACTTC
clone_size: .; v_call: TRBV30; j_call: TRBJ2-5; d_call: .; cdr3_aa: CAWSVAAQETQYF; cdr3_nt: TGTGCCTGGAGTGTAGCAGCTCAAGAGACCCAGTACTTC
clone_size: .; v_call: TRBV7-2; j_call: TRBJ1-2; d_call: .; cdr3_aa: CASSLSGTYGYTF; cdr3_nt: TGTGCCAGCAGCTTGTCAGGGACCTATGGCTACACCTTC
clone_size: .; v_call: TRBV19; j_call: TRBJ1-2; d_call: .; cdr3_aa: CASSIAGGRLNGYTF; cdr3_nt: TGTGCCAGTAGTATAGCTGGGGGGCGCCTGAATGGCTACACCTTC
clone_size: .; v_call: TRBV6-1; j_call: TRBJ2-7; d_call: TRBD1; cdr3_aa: CASSEGTGFSYEQYF; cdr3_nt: TGTGCCAGCAGTGAAGGGACAGGGTTCTCCTACGAGCAGTACTTC
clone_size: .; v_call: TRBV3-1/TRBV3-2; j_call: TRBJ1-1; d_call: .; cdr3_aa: CASSPTSAMNTEAFF; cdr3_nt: TGTGCCAGCAGCCCGACTTCGGCAATGAACACTGAAGCTTTCTTT
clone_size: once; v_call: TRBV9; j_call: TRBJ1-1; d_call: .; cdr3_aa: CASSVLENTEAFF; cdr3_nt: TGTGCCAGCAGCGTGCTGGAGAACACTGAAGCTTTCTTT
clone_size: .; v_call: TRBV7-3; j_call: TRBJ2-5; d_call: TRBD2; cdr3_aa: CASGEGGETQYF; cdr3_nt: TGTGCCAGTGGGGAGGGCGGGGAGACCCAGTACTTC
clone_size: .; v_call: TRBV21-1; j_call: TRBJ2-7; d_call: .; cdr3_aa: CASSKVQVLAGASIYEQYF; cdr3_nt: TGTGCCAGCAGCAAAGTACAGGTCCTAGCGGGAGCCTCTATTTACGAGCAGTACTTC